This entry lists 27 T cell receptor beta chains sequenced from one sample in a study of cytomegalovirus exposure and HLA in healthy donors. Primers: 60 Vbeta forward and 13 Jbeta reverse. Libraries were prepared by immunoSEQ multiplex PCR; TCRdb keeps only in-frame clonotypes and omits some of them. The sample totals tens of thousands of clones. Sequenced input: PBMCs. These receptors all come from a boy younger than 18 in good health and CMV-seronegative.

The chain combines TRBV7-9 with TRBJ2-2, with 7 bases fitting TRBD1. Germline V gene lookup returns CDR1 SEHNR and CDR2 FQNEAQ (reference sequence). CDR3 size: 15 residues. J lost 1 base, V lost 6 bases, and 5 bases had no gene match. CDR3 sequence: CASSWRTGNTGELFF. In nucleotides, the CDR3 is TGTGCCAGCAGTTGGCGGACAGGGAACACCGGGGAGCTGTTTTTT. The full variable domain, completed using reference TRBV7-9 and TRBJ2-2, is DTGVSQNPRHKITKRGQNVTFRCDPISEHNRLYWYRQTLGQGPEFLTYFQNEAQLEKSRLLSDRFSAERPKGSFSTLEIQRTEQGDSAMYLCASSWRTGNTGELFFGEGSRLTVL.

The chain is built from TRBV5-4 and TRBJ1-2; D is undetermined. Germline assignment: CDR1 SGHNT and CDR2 YYREEE (reference sequence). The germline V and J ends were trimmed by 4 bases and 2 bases, with 12 bases remaining between them. CDR3 length: 14 residues. The CDR3 DNA is TGTGCCAGCAGCCCAGAGGGATTCAACTATGGCTACACCTTC. Translated: CASSPEGFNYGYTF.

As regards this clone: One end of the junction does not line up with germline, which may come from a read error. The chain carries TRBV6-1 and TRBJ2-7, with D tentatively TRBD1 (5 bases). Germline assignment: CDR1 MNHNS and CDR2 SASEGT. The CDR3 runs to 15 residues. The CDR3 spells CASSEETADLSPLNF. CDR3 nucleotide sequence: TGTGCCAGCAGTGAAGAGACAGCAGATCTTTCCCCGTTGAACTTC.

CDR3 sequence (DNA): TGTGCCTGGAGTGTCCAGGGGTATGGCTACACCTTC. Its translation: CAWSVQGYGYTF. This rearrangement joins TRBV30 to TRBJ1-2, with TRBD1 as a possible D gene (6 bases). V lost 0 bases to trimming and J lost 5 bases, with 7 bases between them. Germline V gene lookup returns CDR1 GTSNPN and CDR2 SVGIG (reference sequence). The CDR3 is made up of 12 amino acids.

The chain combines TRBV7-6 with TRBJ1-2, with D maybe TRBD1 (5 bases). The CDR3 consists of 16 residues. The germline V gene encodes CDR1 SGHVS and CDR2 FNYEAQ. Trimming pared 4 bases from V and 2 bases from J, leaving 17 bases between. CDR3 protein: CASSSPRDRPNYGYTF. In DNA, the CDR3 is TGTGCCAGCAGCTCGCCCCGAGACAGACCGAACTATGGCTACACCTTC. Together with reference TRBV7-6 and TRBJ1-2, the CDR3 gives the full variable domain: GAGVSQSPRYKVTKRGQDVALRCDPISGHVSLYWYRQALGQGPEFLTYFNYEAQQDKSGLPNDRFSAERPEGSISTLTIQRTEQRDSAMYRCASSSPRDRPNYGYTFGSGTRLTVV.

This rearrangement joins TRBV18 to TRBJ2-7, with D uncertain. The ends were cut back, 3 bases at V and 6 bases at J, with 18 bases in the middle. From germline, CDR1 is KGHSH and CDR2 LQKENI. This CDR3 has 15 residues. The CDR3 region is CASSPLNQAKGEQYF. CDR3 bases: TGTGCCAGCTCACCCTTAAACCAAGCGAAAGGCGAGCAGTACTTC.

On this clone: The sample holds other DNA sequences that translate to the same CDR3. The V and J genes are TRBV6-1 and TRBJ2-3; TRBD2 aligns across 10 bases. V was clipped by 6 bases and J by 1 base; unmatched bases: 1. CDR3 length equals 14 residues. CDR1 is MNHNS, CDR2 SASEGT, per germline. In DNA form, the CDR3 reads TGTGCCAGCAGGCTAGCGGGGGGCACAGATACGCAGTATTTT. It specifies CASRLAGGTDTQYF.

V gene TRBV27 combines with J gene TRBJ2-3, with a weak D call TRBD2 (5 bases). CDR1 MNHEY and CDR2 SMNVEV come from the germline V gene (reference sequence). The CDR3 is made up of 13 amino acids. V lost 4 bases, J lost 4 bases, and 9 bases lay in between. The CDR3, as DNA: TGTGCCAGCAGTTCCGAGGGCCCAGATACGCAGTATTTT. It codes for CASSSEGPDTQYF.

This rearrangement joins TRBV6-5 to TRBJ2-7; D is perhaps TRBD1 (5 bases). The germline V and J ends were trimmed by 2 bases and 4 bases, with 18 bases remaining between them. There are 16 residues in the CDR3. From germline, CDR1 is MNHEY and CDR2 SVGAGI. The CDR3 DNA follows: TGTGCCAGCAGTTACAAAGTAGGGGCCCCACATTACGAGCAGTACTTC. It encodes CASSYKVGAPHYEQYF.

The rearrangement joins TRBV27 to TRBJ2-2, with TRBD2 as a possible D gene (6 bases). V dropped 5 bases and J dropped 1 base, with 11 bases sitting between them. Germline CDR1 and CDR2: MNHEY and SMNVEV (reference sequence). The CDR3 length is 15 residues. CDR3 loop: CASSNLGGNTGELFF. The CDR3 bases are TGTGCCAGCAGTAACCTGGGAGGGAACACCGGGGAGCTGTTTTTT.

The chain has TRBV10-2 and TRBJ2-7, with no clear D. This CDR3 is built from 13 residues. Between the trimmed V and J ends, which lost 3 bases and 0 bases, there was a span of 6 bases. CDR1 WSHSY and CDR2 SAAADI come from the germline V gene. As DNA, the CDR3 is TGCGCCAGCAGTGAAACTACCTCCTACGAGCAGTACTTC. Protein: CASSETTSYEQYF.

This chain joins TRBV6-5 and TRBJ2-3, with TRBD2 identical over 9 bases. J lost 6 bases, V lost 9 bases, and 7 bases had no gene match. This CDR3 spans 13 amino acids. CDR1 MNHEY and CDR2 SVGAGI come from the germline V gene. CDR3 sequence (DNA): TGTGCCAGTAGGGCTAGCGGGATCGATACGCAGTATTTT. Encoded protein: CASRASGIDTQYF.

The chain couples TRBV5-6 to TRBJ2-7; 9 bases map to TRBD1. The germline CDR1 and CDR2 sequences are SGHDT and YYEEEE. The CDR3 contains 16 residues. V was pared by 4 bases and J by 5 bases, with 13 bases of the junction left unmatched. The CDR3 region has the DNA TGTGCCAGCAGCCCCTCCCCGGGACAGGGCCCCCACGAGCAGTACTTC. Translated: CASSPSPGQGPHEQYF.

The gene calls are TRBV6-4 and TRBJ1-2, with a tentative D call TRBD1 (6 bases). Between the trimmed V and J ends, which lost 6 bases and 7 bases, there was a span of 18 bases. CDR3 length equals 14 residues. Germline V CDR1 and CDR2: MRHNA, SNTAGT. For the CDR3, the DNA is TGTGCCAGCAGCCGCGGAGCAGGGGTTTTTGGCTACACCTTC. This sequence encodes CASSRGAGVFGYTF.

The chain carries TRBV15 and TRBJ1-2; tentatively, D is TRBD1 (5 bases). This CDR3 has 18 residues. Between the trimmed V and J ends, which lost 0 bases and 5 bases, there was a span of 22 bases. Looked up from germline, CDR1 is LNHNV and CDR2 is YYDKDF (reference sequence). The CDR3, as DNA: TGTGCCACCAGCAGAGATCGGGGGACCGATAGGCGCGGTTATGGCTACACCTTC. Its protein product is CATSRDRGTDRRGYGYTF.

This chain uses TRBV13 with TRBJ2-1, with D possibly being TRBD2 (5 bases). The CDR3 covers 16 residues. With 2 bases removed from V and 5 bases from J, the gap between germline ends came to 16 bases. The germline gives CDR1 PRHDT, CDR2 FYEKMQ (reference sequence). CDR3 in DNA: TGTGCCAGCAGCTTATCCACTGGGTTCGGGGACAATGAGCAGTTCTTC. Amino acid sequence: CASSLSTGFGDNEQFF.

This chain links TRBV10-3 with TRBJ1-5; no reliable D call. Between the trimmed V and J ends, which lost 7 bases and 0 bases, there was a span of 7 bases. Germline V CDR1 and CDR2: ENHRY, SYGVKD. The CDR3 extends over 13 amino acids. CDR3 sequence: CAIIVYSNQPQHF. CDR3 in DNA: TGTGCCATCATTGTCTATAGCAATCAGCCCCAGCATTTT.

The CDR3 DNA reads TGTGCCTGGAGTGATAGGGTGTGGACAGGGGGCAGCTACGAGCAGTACTTC. This sequence encodes CAWSDRVWTGGSYEQYF. This sequence joins TRBV30 and TRBJ2-7; 11 nucleotides line up with TRBD1. V dropped 1 base and J dropped 3; count of bases not matched to a gene: 11. This CDR3 contains 17 residues. CDR1 is GTSNPN and CDR2 is SVGIG in the germline V gene (reference sequence). Full variable domain (missing parts from reference TRBV30 and TRBJ2-7): SQTIHQWPATLVQPVGSPLSLECTVEGTSNPNLYWYRQAAGRGLQLLFYSVGIGQISSEVPQNLSASRPQDRQFILSSKKLLLSDSGFYLCAWSDRVWTGGSYEQYFGPGTRLTVT.

This chain connects TRBV19 to TRBJ1-1; D not resolved. CDR1 LNHDA and CDR2 SQIVND come from the germline V gene (reference sequence). The CDR3 covers 13 residues. The germline V and J ends were trimmed by 0 bases and 1 base, with 3 bases remaining between them. The CDR3 loop reads CASSIDGNTEAFF. In nucleotides, the CDR3 is TGTGCCAGTAGTATAGACGGGAACACTGAAGCTTTCTTT.

The gene calls are TRBV4-3 and TRBJ1-5; possibly TRBD1 for D (6 bases). The germline V gene encodes CDR1 LGHNA and CDR2 YSLEER. The CDR3 spans 15 residues. V lost 1 base and J lost 3, with 10 bases in between. CDR3 amino acids: CASSQATGINQPQHF. The CDR3 bases are TGCGCCAGCAGCCAAGCCACAGGGATCAATCAGCCCCAGCATTTT.

J is TRBJ2-3 and V is TRBV6-1, with 7 bases fitting TRBD1. The V and J ends lost 3 bases and 3 bases, in that order; junction bases with no gene match: 3. The CDR3 consists of 14 residues. Germline CDR1 and CDR2: MNHNS and SASEGT. This CDR3 reads CASSDQGQTDTQYF. CDR3 nucleotides: TGTGCCAGCAGTGACCAGGGACAGACAGATACGCAGTATTTT.

The rearrangement uses TRBV6-1 and TRBJ2-7, with 7 bases identical to TRBD2. This CDR3 contains 13 residues. J lost 0 bases, V lost 10 bases, and 6 bases had no gene match. Germline lookup yields CDR1 MNHNS and CDR2 SASEGT. The CDR3 DNA sequence: TGTGCCATGGGAGGGACGGCCTCCTACGAGCAGTACTTC. This translates into CAMGGTASYEQYF.

V and J are TRBV5-1 and TRBJ1-2; maybe TRBD1 (5 bases). V lost 0 bases and J lost 3, with 6 bases in between. This CDR3 has 13 residues. Germline CDR1 SGHRS, CDR2 YFSETQ. CDR3 in DNA: TGCGCCAGCAGCTTGGCGGGGGACTATGGCTACACCTTC. It codes for CASSLAGDYGYTF.

The rearrangement uses TRBV2 and TRBJ2-5; D uncertain. From germline, CDR1 is SNHLY and CDR2 FYNNEI. V dropped 4 bases and J dropped 7 bases, with 7 bases sitting between them. The CDR3 is 11 amino acids. The CDR3 protein is CASSVRGTQYF. As DNA, the CDR3 is TGTGCCAGCAGTGTGAGAGGGACCCAGTACTTC.

The chain is built from TRBV27 and TRBJ2-1; 9 bases map to TRBD2. The CDR3 consists of 16 residues. The V segment lost 3 bases and the J segment 3 bases; nucleotides outside the gene matches: 6. Germline V gives CDR1 MNHEY, CDR2 SMNVEV (reference sequence). CDR3: CASSLRGLALYNEQFF. CDR3 bases: TGTGCCAGCAGTTTGAGAGGACTAGCGCTCTACAATGAGCAGTTCTTC.

This rearrangement joins TRBV29-1 to TRBJ2-3, with D perhaps matching TRBD1 (5 bases). The CDR3 has 15 residues. The V end was cut by 7 bases, the J end by 13 bases, with 30 bases between. Looked up from germline, CDR1 is SQVTM and CDR2 is ANQGSEA. The chain's CDR3 is CSAPEGRGMEMIKYF. In DNA form, the CDR3 reads TGCAGCGCCCCTGAAGGTAGGGGTATGGAAATGATTAAGTATTTT.

This chain links TRBV19 with TRBJ2-7; the D gene is possibly TRBD2 (5 bases). There are 14 residues in the CDR3. The V gene lost 4 bases and the J gene lost 0 bases, with 10 bases spanning the gap. In germline, CDR1 is LNHDA, CDR2 SQIVND (reference sequence). DNA for the CDR3: TGTGCCAGTAGTAGGCGGGTTAGCTCCTACGAGCAGTACTTC. It is translated as CASSRRVSSYEQYF.